The text below deals with one T cell receptor beta chain. Sequenced by immunoSEQ multiplex PCR; TCRdb stores in-frame clones only, minus some. The sample shows 75,000 to 100,000 clones, about 95% of them seen only once. V was trimmed by 5 bases and J by 1 base, leaving 9 bases between them. CDR1 and CDR2 from the germline V gene are GTSNPN and SVGIG (reference sequence). CDR3 length: 13 amino acids. The data originate from a study of technical replicates of blood from several donors. The rearrangement uses TRBV30 and TRBJ1-3; no clear D gene. The sequencing input was T cells isolated from PBMCs. The receptor was isolated from a human donor in good health. The CDR3 DNA reads as TGTGCCTGGGGCAGGTCGTCTGGAAACACCATATATTTT. Translation gives CAWGRSSGNTIYF.